This record looks at one TCR beta chain sequence and its context. At one boundary the junction diverges from the germline segment, which might be a read error. The sample is drawn from a study of cytomegalovirus exposure and HLA in healthy donors. Both 60 Vbeta primers and 13 Jbeta primers went into the PCR. Produced via immunoSEQ multiplex PCR; TCRdb's table is partial and in-frame only. The sample consists of more than 120,000 clones, more than 75% of them appearing once. The CDR3 runs 15 residues. Germline V lookup: CDR1 SEHNR, CDR2 FQNEAQ (reference sequence). Material for sequencing was PBMCs. The gene calls are TRBV7-9 and TRBJ1-1; 9 bases fit TRBD1. This receptor was obtained from a woman in her thirties or forties in good health and CMV-seropositive. This chain's CDR3 is CSSSSEQGAETEAFF. DNA for the CDR3: TGTTCCAGCAGCTCAGAACAGGGGGCCGAAACTGAAGCTTTCTTT.